Given below is one T cell receptor (beta chain) in context. The CDR3 has 15 residues. V lost 5 bases, J lost 7 bases, and 9 bases stayed unmatched. CDR1 and CDR2 from the germline V gene are MNHEY and SVGAGI. This sample was taken from a study of blood T cell repertoires in COVID-19. Overall study context: Acute and convalescent COVID-19 specimens originated in the United States, Italy and Spain. Nucleic acid was either cDNA or gDNA, and it came from T cells, B-cell-depleted T cells, or PBMCs.

Original processing notes: Counts of nucleated cells, estimated from reference gene primer amplification, were obtained. Clones were sequenced by immunoSEQ multiplex PCR, and TCRdb holds only the in-frame ones, with some missing. V, J and clone size derive from that table, while D and trimming were established from the DNA sequence. The data show some 250,000 clones, 81% seen once. This sequence was found in a woman aged 55-70 years with active or convalescent COVID-19. The J gene is TRBJ2-2, the V gene TRBV6-5; the match to TRBD1 covers 8 bases. Material for sequencing was peripheral blood. The CDR3 loop reads CASSQWQGAVGELFF. The DNA for the CDR3 is TGTGCCAGCAGTCAGTGGCAGGGGGCGGTCGGGGAGCTGTTTTTT.